Following are 8 T cell receptor beta chains from one sample sequenced in a study of blood T cell repertoires in COVID-19. Generated by immunoSEQ multiplex PCR, the TCRdb table keeps only in-frame clones and is missing some. The sample lists some 250,000 clones, about 90% seen once, with approximately 1.2% in the top ten. The sample was PBMCs or T cells enriched from blood (not recorded which). These receptors were collected from a human donor in a cohort exposed to, infected with or recovered from COVID-19 (not recorded which). The donor label of this sample is uncertain.

This clone occurred once. Here the CDR3 DNA reads TGTGCCAGCAGTTATGCTACAGGGATGAACACTGAAGCTTTCTTT. This codes for CASSYATGMNTEAFF. The chain employs TRBV6-6 and TRBJ1-1, with D maybe TRBD1 (6 bases). The CDR3 is made up of 15 amino acids. V gave up 3 bases and J gave up 0 bases, with 11 bases separating them. Germline V gene sequence: CDR1 MNHNY, CDR2 SVGAGI (reference sequence).

This sequence joins TRBV7-2 and TRBJ1-2; D perhaps matches TRBD1 (5 bases). Germline loops: CDR1 SGHTA, CDR2 FQGNSA. The CDR3 consists of 14 residues. V lost 10 bases, J lost 5 bases, and 20 bases lay in between. The CDR3 DNA is TGTGCCACCCGCCTGTGGGGGGGGTGGTATGGCTACACCTTC. Translation: CATRLWGGWYGYTF.

This chain links TRBV18 with TRBJ1-4; tentative D call: TRBD1 (6 bases). V lost 6 bases, J lost 6 bases, and 17 bases lay in between. From germline, CDR1 is KGHSH and CDR2 LQKENI. This CDR3 is 15 amino acids long. DNA for the CDR3: TGTGCCAGCTCCCTAAACAGGGCTGCCCATGAAAAACTGTTTTTT. Translated: CASSLNRAAHEKLFF.

The gene calls are TRBV3-1 (or the pseudogene TRBV3-2) and TRBJ2-1; 10 bases map to TRBD2. Germline V gene data show CDR1 as LGHDT and CDR2 as YNNKEL (reference sequence). The CDR3 extends over 14 amino acids. The trim removed 2 bases at V and 5 bases at J, leaving 0 bases unmatched. The CDR3 sequence is CASSQSGGDNEQFF. The DNA for the CDR3 is TGTGCCAGCAGCCAAAGCGGGGGGGACAATGAGCAGTTCTTC.

This clone was seen a few times. V and J are TRBV30 and TRBJ1-2; D unresolved. This CDR3 is built from 13 residues. Germline values: CDR1 GTSNPN, CDR2 SVGIG (reference sequence). V dropped 6 bases and J dropped 2 bases, with 13 bases sitting between them. CDR3 in amino acids: CACLRLRNYGYTF. CDR3 DNA sequence: TGTGCCTGCCTTCGGTTGAGAAACTATGGCTACACCTTC. Combining the CDR3 with reference TRBV30 and TRBJ1-2 gives the whole variable domain SQTIHQWPATLVQPVGSPLSLECTVEGTSNPNLYWYRQAAGRGLQLLFYSVGIGQISSEVPQNLSASRPQDRQFILSSKKLLLSDSGFYLCACLRLRNYGYTFGSGTRLTVV.

The table lists this clone with a count of one. The CDR3 coding sequence is TGTGCCAGCTCACCCGGGACTAGCGAAAATGAGCAGTTCTTC. Its translation is CASSPGTSENEQFF. The rearrangement links TRBV18 to TRBJ2-1; the match to TRBD2 covers 10 bases. Trimming removed 3 bases from V and 7 bases from J; junction bases left unmatched: 3. The germline CDR1 and CDR2 sequences are KGHSH and LQKENI. This CDR3 has 14 amino acids.

The chain is built from TRBV24-1 and TRBJ1-5; D not certain. The CDR3 has 14 amino acids. Germline CDR1 reads KGHDR; CDR2 reads SFDVKD. Trimming left V 4 bases short and J 5 bases short, with 11 bases between. The CDR3 reads CATSEPYMDQPQHF. CDR3 coding DNA: TGTGCCACCAGTGAGCCTTACATGGATCAGCCCCAGCATTTT.

The rearrangement joins TRBV18 to TRBJ1-2, with a weak D call TRBD1 (6 bases). The CDR3 has 13 residues. Per germline, CDR1 KGHSH and CDR2 LQKENI. V was pared by 2 bases and J by 6 bases, with 10 bases between. The CDR3 reads CASSPANRDGYTF. The CDR3 DNA is TGTGCCAGCTCACCAGCAAACAGGGATGGCTACACCTTC. Looking up the rest from reference TRBV18 and TRBJ1-2 gives the full variable domain: NAGVMQNPRHLVRRRGQEARLRCSPMKGHSHVYWYRQLPEEGLKFMVYLQKENIIDESGMPKERFSAEFPKEGPSILRIQQVVRGDSAAYFCASSPANRDGYTFGSGTRLTVV.